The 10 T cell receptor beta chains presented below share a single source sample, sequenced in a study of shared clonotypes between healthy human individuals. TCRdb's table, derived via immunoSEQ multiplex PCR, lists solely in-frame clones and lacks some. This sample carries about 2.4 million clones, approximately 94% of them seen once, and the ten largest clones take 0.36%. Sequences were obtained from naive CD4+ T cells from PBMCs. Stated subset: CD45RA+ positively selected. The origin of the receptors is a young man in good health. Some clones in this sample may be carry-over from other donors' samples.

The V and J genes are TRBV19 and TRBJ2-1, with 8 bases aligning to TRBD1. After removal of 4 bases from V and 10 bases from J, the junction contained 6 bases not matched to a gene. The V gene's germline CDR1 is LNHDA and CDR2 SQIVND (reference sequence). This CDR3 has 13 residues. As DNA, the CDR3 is TGTGCCAGTAGTACAGGACAGGGCAGCGAGCAGTTCTTC. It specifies CASSTGQGSEQFF.

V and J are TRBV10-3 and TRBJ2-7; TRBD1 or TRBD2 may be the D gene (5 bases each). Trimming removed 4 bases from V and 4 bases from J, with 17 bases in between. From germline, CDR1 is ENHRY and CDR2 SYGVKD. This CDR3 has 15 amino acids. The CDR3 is CAISAGTRALYEQYF. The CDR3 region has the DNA TGTGCCATCAGTGCCGGGACCAGAGCCCTTTACGAGCAGTACTTC.

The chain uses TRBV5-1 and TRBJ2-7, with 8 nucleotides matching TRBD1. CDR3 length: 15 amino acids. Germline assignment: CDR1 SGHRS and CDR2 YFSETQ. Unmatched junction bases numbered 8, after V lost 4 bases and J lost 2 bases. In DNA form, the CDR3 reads TGCGCCAGCAGCCCAATCGGACAGGGCCCCTACGAGCAGTACTTC. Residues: CASSPIGQGPYEQYF.

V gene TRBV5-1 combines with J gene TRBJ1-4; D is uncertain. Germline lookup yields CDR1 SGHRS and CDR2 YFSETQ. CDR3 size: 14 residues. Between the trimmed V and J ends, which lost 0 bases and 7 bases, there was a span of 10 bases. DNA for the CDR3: TGCGCCAGCAGCTTGGGACATATAAGTGAAAAACTGTTTTTT. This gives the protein CASSLGHISEKLFF.

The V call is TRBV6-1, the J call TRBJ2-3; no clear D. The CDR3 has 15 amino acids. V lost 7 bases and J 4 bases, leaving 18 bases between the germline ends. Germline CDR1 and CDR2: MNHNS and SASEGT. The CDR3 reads CASNRALARPDTQYF. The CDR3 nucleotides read TGTGCCAGCAACCGGGCCCTCGCACGCCCAGATACGCAGTATTTT.

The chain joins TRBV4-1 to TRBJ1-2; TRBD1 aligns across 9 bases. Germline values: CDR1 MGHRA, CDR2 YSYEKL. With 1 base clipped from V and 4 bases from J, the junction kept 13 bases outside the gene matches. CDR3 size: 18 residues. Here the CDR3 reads CASSQGLPGQGIGYGYTF. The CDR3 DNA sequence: TGCGCCAGCAGCCAAGGATTGCCGGGACAGGGAATAGGCTATGGCTACACCTTC.

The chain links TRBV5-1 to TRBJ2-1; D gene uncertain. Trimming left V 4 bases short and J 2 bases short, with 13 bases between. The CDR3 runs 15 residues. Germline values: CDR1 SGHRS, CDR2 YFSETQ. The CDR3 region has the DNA TGCGCCAGCAGCCGAGACATCGCGCCCTACAATGAGCAGTTCTTC. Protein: CASSRDIAPYNEQFF.

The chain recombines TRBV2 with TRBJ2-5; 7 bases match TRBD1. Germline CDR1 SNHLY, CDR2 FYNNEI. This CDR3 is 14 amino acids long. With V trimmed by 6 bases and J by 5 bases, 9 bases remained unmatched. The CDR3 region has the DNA TGTGCCAGCAGCTGGGACAGACAAGACGAGACCCAGTACTTC. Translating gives CASSWDRQDETQYF.

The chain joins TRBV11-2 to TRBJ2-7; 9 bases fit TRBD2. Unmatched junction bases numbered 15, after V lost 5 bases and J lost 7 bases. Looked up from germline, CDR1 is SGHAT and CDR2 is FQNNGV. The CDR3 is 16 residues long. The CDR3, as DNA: TGTGCCAGCAGCCCACGGGGTTGGAGACTAGCGGCAGAGCAGTACTTC. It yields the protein CASSPRGWRLAAEQYF. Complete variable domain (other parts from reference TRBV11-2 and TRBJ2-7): EAGVAQSPRYKIIEKRQSVAFWCNPISGHATLYWYQQILGQGPKLLIQFQNNGVVDDSQLPKDRFSAERLKGVDSTLKIQPAKLEDSAVYLCASSPRGWRLAAEQYFGPGTRLTVT.

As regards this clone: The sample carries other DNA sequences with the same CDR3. DNA of the CDR3: TGTGCCAGCAGCTTAACTGGCGGGACAGCCTACAATGAGCAGTTCTTC. As protein: CASSLTGGTAYNEQFF. The J gene is TRBJ2-1, the V gene TRBV7-3; the D gene is possibly TRBD1 (7 bases). Deletions cut 0 bases from V and 2 bases from J, with 11 bases between. Germline lookup yields CDR1 SGHTA and CDR2 FQGTGA. This CDR3 contains 16 residues.